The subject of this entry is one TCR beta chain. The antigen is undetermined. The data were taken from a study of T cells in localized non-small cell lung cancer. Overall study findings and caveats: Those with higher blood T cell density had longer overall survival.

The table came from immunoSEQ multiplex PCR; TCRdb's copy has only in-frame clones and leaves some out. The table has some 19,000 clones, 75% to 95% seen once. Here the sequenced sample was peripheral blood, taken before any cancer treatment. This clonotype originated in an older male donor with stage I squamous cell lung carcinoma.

CDR3 loop: CASSPGQGYNEQFF. In nucleotides, the CDR3 is TGTGCCAGCAGTCCAGGACAGGGCTACAATGAGCAGTTCTTC. V gene TRBV28 combines with J gene TRBJ2-1; 8 positions agree with TRBD1. The CDR3 runs to 14 residues. After removal of 5 bases from V and 3 bases from J, the junction contained 3 bases not matched to a gene. Germline CDR1 is MDHEN and CDR2 is SYDVKM.